The next 15 T cell receptor beta chains were all read from a single sample in a study of OX40 agonist ivuxolimab in advanced cancers. Clones were sequenced by immunoSEQ multiplex PCR, and TCRdb holds only the in-frame ones, with some missing. The sample carries more than 65,000 clones, 88% recorded once. This sample comprised CD4+ or CD8+ T cells sorted from blood, obtained in a trial of the OX40 agonist ivuxolimab. Receptor source: an adult with an advanced solid tumor such as melanoma, head and neck, liver or kidney cancer.

This chain joins TRBV11-2 and TRBJ2-1; D gene uncertain. Deletions cut 5 bases from V and 7 bases from J, with 15 bases between. Looked up from germline, CDR1 is SGHAT and CDR2 is FQNNGV. The CDR3 consists of 14 residues. The CDR3 nucleotides are TGTGCCAGCAGCGCAAACACTTTGGGGAATGAGCAGTTCTTC. Protein product: CASSANTLGNEQFF.

V usage is TRBV5-5 and J usage is TRBJ2-3, with D hard to call. Per the germline V gene, CDR1 is SGHKS and CDR2 is YYEKEE (reference sequence). The CDR3 length is 14 residues. Between the trimmed V and J ends, which lost 0 bases and 4 bases, there was a span of 9 bases. CDR3: CASSLEFASDTQYF. Written as DNA, the CDR3 is TGTGCCAGCAGCTTGGAGTTTGCATCAGATACGCAGTATTTT.

The V call is TRBV11-3, the J call TRBJ2-4; either TRBD1 or TRBD2 may supply D (6 bases each). In germline, CDR1 is SGHNT, CDR2 YENEEA. The CDR3 totals 14 residues. The V gene lost 7 bases and the J gene lost 6 bases, with 16 bases spanning the gap. CDR3 in DNA: TGTGCCAGCAATCCCGGGGGCCCCGGAAACATTCAGTACTTC. Its protein product is CASNPGGPGNIQYF.

The V call is TRBV30, the J call TRBJ2-7; D might be TRBD2 (6 bases). The CDR3 has 14 amino acids. V lost 2 bases and J 3 bases, leaving 14 bases between the germline ends. The V gene's germline CDR1 is GTSNPN and CDR2 SVGIG (reference sequence). The CDR3 region is CAWSPGLSLYEQYF. For the CDR3, the DNA is TGTGCCTGGAGTCCAGGACTAAGCCTCTACGAGCAGTACTTC.

In its sample, this clone was seen a few times. The chain employs TRBV11-3 and TRBJ2-7, with D perhaps matching TRBD1 (6 bases). The CDR3 has 16 residues. Trimming stripped 1 base from V and 5 bases from J, with 18 bases between. CDR1 is SGHNT, CDR2 YENEEA, per germline. The CDR3 nucleotides read TGTGCCAGCAGCTTAGTTAGGGGGAATTGGAACGACGAGCAGTACTTC. This sequence encodes CASSLVRGNWNDEQYF.

The chain has TRBV11-2 and TRBJ1-1; a possible D gene is TRBD1 (5 bases). With 3 bases removed from V and 1 base from J, the gap between germline ends came to 6 bases. The CDR3 consists of 13 residues. Germline lookup yields CDR1 SGHAT and CDR2 FQNNGV. The CDR3 bases are TGTGCCAGCAGCTTTACAGGGAACACTGAAGCTTTCTTT. It is translated as CASSFTGNTEAFF.

A single count supports this clone. J is TRBJ1-1 and V is TRBV6-5; TRBD1 might be the D (5 bases). CDR1 is MNHEY, CDR2 SVGAGI, per germline. The V and J ends lost 6 bases and 2 bases respectively, with 13 bases between them. The CDR3 is made up of 14 amino acids. DNA for the CDR3: TGTGCCAGCAGGCGGGGGTCGAAAAACACTGAAGCTTTCTTT. This codes for CASRRGSKNTEAFF.

This clone was seen a few times. V gene TRBV7-2 combines with J gene TRBJ1-2, with 9 bases that match TRBD1. V was clipped by 5 bases and J by 4 bases; unmatched bases: 8. The CDR3 contains 15 residues. Germline CDR1 and CDR2: SGHTA and FQGNSA. CDR3 nucleotide sequence: TGTGCCAGCAGCACCCGACAGGGGGTGATCTATGGCTACACCTTC. It yields the protein CASSTRQGVIYGYTF.

The chain has TRBV10-3 and TRBJ2-2; TRBD2 might be the D (5 bases). Germline V lookup: CDR1 ENHRY, CDR2 SYGVKD. CDR3 length: 14 amino acids. V was pared by 7 bases and J by 4 bases, with 13 bases between. The CDR3 spells CAINPGVGTGELFF. The CDR3 nucleotides read TGTGCCATCAATCCCGGGGTTGGCACCGGGGAGCTGTTTTTT.

This clone was detected only once. The rearrangement links TRBV9 to TRBJ2-2; D is unresolved. Trimming removed 6 bases at V and 2 bases at J, with 17 bases between. CDR1 is SGDLS and CDR2 is YYNGEE in the germline V gene. CDR3 length equals 16 residues. Here the CDR3 reads CASTTQPGTNTGELFF. In nucleotides, the CDR3 is TGTGCCAGCACCACACAACCGGGCACAAACACCGGGGAGCTGTTTTTT.

Of note for this clone: Other DNA sequences from this sample encode an identical CDR3 as well. V is TRBV4-2 and J is TRBJ2-2, with 11 bases fitting TRBD2. The trim removed 5 bases at V and 2 bases at J, leaving 4 bases unmatched. This CDR3 region has 16 residues. CDR1 and CDR2 (germline): LGHNA, YNFKEQ. The CDR3 here is CASSKGLAANTGELFF. CDR3 nucleotides: TGTGCCAGCAGCAAGGGACTAGCGGCCAACACCGGGGAGCTGTTTTTT.

This clone was seen once. At one end, the junction sequence differs from germline, possibly due to a read error. The chain couples TRBV19 to TRBJ1-1; tentatively, D is TRBD1 (5 bases). Germline loops: CDR1 LNHDA, CDR2 SQIVND (reference sequence). CDR3 length: 15 amino acids. The CDR3 bases are TGTGCCAGTAGTATAATAGGCAGGGTGAAGACTGAAGCTTTCTTT. Its translation is CASSIIGRVKTEAFF.

V and J are TRBV28 and TRBJ2-1; weak D call: TRBD1 (6 bases). The germline V and J ends were trimmed by 7 bases and 4 bases, with 8 bases remaining between them. Looked up from germline, CDR1 is MDHEN and CDR2 is SYDVKM. This CDR3 has 12 amino acids. The DNA for the CDR3 is TGTGCCAGCACTGGACAGTACAATGAGCAGTTCTTC. Translating it yields CASTGQYNEQFF.

The chain carries TRBV19 and TRBJ1-2; D ambiguous. Trimming removed 7 bases at V and 2 bases at J, with 11 bases between. Germline lookup yields CDR1 LNHDA and CDR2 SQIVND (reference sequence). This CDR3 contains 13 residues. Written as DNA, the CDR3 is TGTGCCAGTACCGCGGACGCCAACTATGGCTACACCTTC. Residues: CASTADANYGYTF.

The rearrangement links TRBV6-5 to TRBJ1-2; tentative D call: TRBD1 (6 bases). Trimming removed 7 bases at V and 6 bases at J, with 12 bases between. This CDR3 contains 12 residues. Germline lookup yields CDR1 MNHEY and CDR2 SVGAGI. The CDR3 nucleotides are TGTGCCAGCAAACAGGGAGGAAATGGCTACACCTTC. Its translation: CASKQGGNGYTF.